The 15 T cell receptor beta chains below come from one sample, sequenced in a study of blood T cell repertoires in COVID-19. Only in-frame clones appear in the TCRdb table, and some are missing; sequencing was by immunoSEQ multiplex PCR. The data contain a few hundred thousand clones, about 88% of them singletons. The material sequenced was peripheral blood. The receptors originated from a woman aged 45 to 65 with COVID-19, enrolled during active disease.

J is TRBJ1-2 and V is TRBV10-3; possibly TRBD1 for D (5 bases). CDR1 and CDR2 from the germline V gene are ENHRY and SYGVKD. Between the trimmed V and J ends, which lost 6 bases and 8 bases, there was a span of 19 bases. The CDR3 has 14 residues. CDR3 region: CAIRPPQGLGGYTF. CDR3 sequence (DNA): TGTGCCATCAGGCCACCTCAGGGATTGGGAGGCTACACCTTC.

This clone came up once. The V and J genes are TRBV19 and TRBJ2-4; 10 nucleotides line up with TRBD1. The germline V gene encodes CDR1 LNHDA and CDR2 SQIVND (reference sequence). The junction had 8 bases not matched to a gene; V was cut back by 4 bases and J by 8 bases. The CDR3 has 15 residues. The CDR3 reads CASSTLTGGIDIQYF. In nucleotides, the CDR3 is TGTGCCAGTAGTACCTTGACAGGGGGCATTGACATTCAGTACTTC. Full variable domain (remainder filled in from reference TRBV19 and TRBJ2-4): DGGITQSPKYLFRKEGQNVTLSCEQNLNHDAMYWYRQDPGQGLRLIYYSQIVNDFQKGDIAEGYSVSREKKESFPLTVTSAQKNPTAFYLCASSTLTGGIDIQYFGAGTRLSVL.

V usage is TRBV5-4 and J usage is TRBJ1-2; 8 bases are shared with TRBD1. CDR1 and CDR2 from the germline V gene are SGHNT and YYREEE (reference sequence). The CDR3 sequence is 15 residues long. The trim removed 2 bases at V and 3 bases at J, leaving 6 bases unmatched. CDR3 DNA sequence: TGTGCCAGCAGCTTAGCTCTACAGGGGGACTATGGCTACACCTTC. Its translation is CASSLALQGDYGYTF.

The rearrangement links TRBV5-4 to TRBJ1-3; 9 bases are shared with TRBD1. V lost 1 base to trimming and J lost 4 bases; unmatched junction nucleotides: 6. This CDR3 is built from 16 residues. Germline V gene lookup returns CDR1 SGHNT and CDR2 YYREEE (reference sequence). CDR3 amino acids: CASSLNPGQGGNTIYF. The CDR3 DNA reads as TGTGCCAGCAGCTTGAATCCGGGACAGGGAGGAAACACCATATATTTT. Based on the CDR3 plus reference TRBV5-4 and TRBJ1-3, the full variable domain is ETGVTQSPTHLIKTRGQQVTLRCSSQSGHNTVSWYQQALGQGPQFIFQYYREEENGRGNFPPRFSGLQFPNYSSELNVNALELDDSALYLCASSLNPGQGGNTIYFGEGSWLTVV.

This chain connects TRBV11-2 to TRBJ2-7; possible D gene TRBD1, 7 bases. The germline CDR1 and CDR2 sequences are SGHAT and FQNNGV. V dropped 5 bases and J dropped 2 bases, with 22 bases sitting between them. There are 17 residues in the CDR3. CDR3 in amino acids: CASSDLGGSGQAYEQYF. In DNA, the CDR3 is TGTGCCAGCAGCGATTTGGGGGGATCCGGACAGGCCTACGAGCAGTACTTC.

The J gene is TRBJ2-2, the V gene TRBV11-2; D remains unclear. The germline V gene has CDR1 SGHAT and CDR2 FQNNGV. With 1 base removed from V and 6 bases from J, the gap between germline ends came to 6 bases. The CDR3 is made up of 13 amino acids. In DNA, the CDR3 is TGTGCCAGCAGCTTAGTCGTGTCCGGGGAGCTGTTTTTT. Translated, it gives CASSLVVSGELFF.

The chain has TRBV4-1 and TRBJ2-7, with no clear D. The CDR3 covers 15 residues. Germline loops: CDR1 MGHRA, CDR2 YSYEKL. Trimming took 0 bases from V and 5 from J, leaving 14 bases between them. CDR3 coding DNA: TGCGCCAGCAGCCAAGAAAGCGACTTAGACCACGAGCAGTACTTC. It yields the protein CASSQESDLDHEQYF.

The chain combines TRBV7-9 with TRBJ1-2, with unresolved D. V was cut by 5 bases and J by 8 bases, with 18 bases left in between. The CDR3 has 14 residues. Per germline, CDR1 SEHNR and CDR2 FQNEAQ (reference sequence). The CDR3: CASSLGESGGGYTF. For the CDR3, the DNA is TGTGCCAGCAGCCTGGGTGAATCTGGAGGAGGCTACACCTTC.

The chain is built from TRBV13 and TRBJ1-6; 9 bases align to TRBD1. Trimming at V came to 3 bases and at J to 10 bases, leaving 7 bases not matched to a gene. Germline CDR1 reads PRHDT; CDR2 reads FYEKMQ (reference sequence). The CDR3 covers 15 residues. The CDR3 nucleotides read TGTGCCAGCAGCTTGTCCGGGACAGGGCGATCACCCCTCCACTTT. It specifies CASSLSGTGRSPLHF.

The rearrangement links TRBV6-5 to TRBJ2-3; weak D call: TRBD1 (6 bases). V was shortened by 6 bases and J by 2 bases, with 15 bases between the two germline ends. The CDR3 loop spans 15 amino acids. Germline values: CDR1 MNHEY, CDR2 SVGAGI. DNA of the CDR3: TGTGCCAGCAGCCCACTCGGACAGTTCACAGATACGCAGTATTTT. Translated, it gives CASSPLGQFTDTQYF.

The chain joins TRBV6-4 to TRBJ1-1; D perhaps matches TRBD1 (6 bases). This CDR3 is 15 amino acids long. Between the trimmed V and J ends, which lost 3 bases and 5 bases, there was a span of 16 bases. CDR1 and CDR2 (germline): MRHNA, SNTAGT. DNA of the CDR3: TGTGCCAGCAGTGAAGTTGGGGGAGGGGGGACTGAAGCTTTCTTT. The encoded protein is CASSEVGGGGTEAFF.

V is TRBV2 and J is TRBJ1-1; tentative D call: TRBD1 (5 bases). CDR1 and CDR2 from the germline V gene are SNHLY and FYNNEI. The CDR3 has 14 residues. With 7 bases removed from V and 0 bases from J, the gap between germline ends came to 12 bases. The CDR3 DNA reads TGTGCCAGCAACCGACTGGGGCTGAACACTGAAGCTTTCTTT. This encodes CASNRLGLNTEAFF.

The chain is built from TRBV15 and TRBJ1-1; the match to TRBD1 covers 7 bases. Germline V gene lookup returns CDR1 LNHNV and CDR2 YYDKDF (reference sequence). There are 14 residues in the CDR3. V lost 4 bases, J lost 5 bases, and 7 bases stayed unmatched. The CDR3 DNA reads as TGTGCCACCAGCAATGACAGGGCCAGGACTGAAGCTTTCTTT. This codes for CATSNDRARTEAFF.

The genes are TRBV7-9 and TRBJ2-7; possibly TRBD1 for D (5 bases). The V gene lost 2 bases and the J gene lost 4 bases, with 9 bases spanning the gap. CDR3 length equals 13 residues. Germline CDR1 is SEHNR and CDR2 is FQNEAQ (reference sequence). CDR3 nucleotides: TGTGCCAGCAGCTTACAGGGAAAATACGAGCAGTACTTC. Translated: CASSLQGKYEQYF. The complete variable domain, with remaining parts taken from reference TRBV7-9 and TRBJ2-7, reads DTGVSQNPRHKITKRGQNVTFRCDPISEHNRLYWYRQTLGQGPEFLTYFQNEAQLEKSRLLSDRFSAERPKGSFSTLEIQRTEQGDSAMYLCASSLQGKYEQYFGPGTRLTVT.

The chain employs TRBV2 and TRBJ2-3; TRBD1 matches at 8 bases. The CDR3 sequence is 14 residues long. Germline assignment: CDR1 SNHLY and CDR2 FYNNEI. Unmatched junction bases numbered 3, after V lost 6 bases and J lost 1 base. CDR3 coding DNA: TGTGCCAGCAGGTGGGGACAGGGCACAGATACGCAGTATTTT. Protein: CASRWGQGTDTQYF.